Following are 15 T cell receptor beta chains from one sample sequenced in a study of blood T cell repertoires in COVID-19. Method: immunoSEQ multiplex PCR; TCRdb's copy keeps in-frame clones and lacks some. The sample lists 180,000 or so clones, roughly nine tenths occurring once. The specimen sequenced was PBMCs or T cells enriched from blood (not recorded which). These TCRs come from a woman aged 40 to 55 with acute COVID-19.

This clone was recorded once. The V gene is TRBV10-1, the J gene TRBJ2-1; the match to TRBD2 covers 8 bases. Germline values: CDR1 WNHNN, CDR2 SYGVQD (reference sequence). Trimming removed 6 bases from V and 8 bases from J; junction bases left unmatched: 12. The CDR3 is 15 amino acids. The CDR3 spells CASSLGGAGLDEQFF. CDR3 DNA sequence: TGCGCCAGCAGCCTCGGGGGGGCCGGTTTGGATGAGCAGTTCTTC.

In DNA, the CDR3 is TGCAGCGTGGGGGACAGGGGGCCCAATGAGCAGTTCTTC. This gives the protein CSVGDRGPNEQFF. This chain connects TRBV29-1 to TRBJ2-1, with TRBD1 identical over 12 bases. This CDR3 contains 13 residues. Germline lookup yields CDR1 SQVTM and CDR2 ANQGSEA. V was clipped by 6 bases and J by 6 bases; unmatched bases: 3.

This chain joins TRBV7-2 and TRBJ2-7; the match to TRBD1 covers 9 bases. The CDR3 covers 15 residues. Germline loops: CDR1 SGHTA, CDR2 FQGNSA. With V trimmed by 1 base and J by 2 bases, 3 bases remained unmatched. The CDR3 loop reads CASSLGDRETYEQYF. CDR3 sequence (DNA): TGTGCCAGCAGCTTAGGGGACAGGGAAACCTACGAGCAGTACTTC.

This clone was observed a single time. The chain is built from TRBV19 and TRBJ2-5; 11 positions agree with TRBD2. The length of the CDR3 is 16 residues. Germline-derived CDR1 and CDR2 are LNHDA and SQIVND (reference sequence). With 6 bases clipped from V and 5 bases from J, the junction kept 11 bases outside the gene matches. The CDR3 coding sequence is TGTGCCAGTAGCCATTTAGCGGGAGGGCCGGATGAGACCCAGTACTTC. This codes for CASSHLAGGPDETQYF.

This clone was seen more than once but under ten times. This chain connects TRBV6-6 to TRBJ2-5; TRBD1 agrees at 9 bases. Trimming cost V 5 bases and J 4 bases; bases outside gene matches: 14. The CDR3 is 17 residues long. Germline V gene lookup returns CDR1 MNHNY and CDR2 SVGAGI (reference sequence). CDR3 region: CASSPRTGVTLGETQYF. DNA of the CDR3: TGTGCCAGCAGTCCCCGGACAGGGGTCACCTTAGGAGAGACCCAGTACTTC.

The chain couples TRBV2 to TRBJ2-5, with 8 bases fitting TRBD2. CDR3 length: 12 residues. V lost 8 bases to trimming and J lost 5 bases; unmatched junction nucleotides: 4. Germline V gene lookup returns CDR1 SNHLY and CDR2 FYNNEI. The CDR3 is CASGTSSETQYF. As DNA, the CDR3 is TGTGCCAGCGGGACTAGTAGTGAGACCCAGTACTTC.

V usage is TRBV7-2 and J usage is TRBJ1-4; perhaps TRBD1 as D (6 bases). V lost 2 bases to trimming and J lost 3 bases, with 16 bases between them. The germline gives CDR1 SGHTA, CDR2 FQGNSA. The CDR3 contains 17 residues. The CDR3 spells CASSLRPGASPNEKLFF. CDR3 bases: TGTGCCAGCAGCTTACGACCAGGGGCCTCTCCTAATGAAAAACTGTTTTTT. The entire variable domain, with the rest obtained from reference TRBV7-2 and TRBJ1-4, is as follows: GAGVSQSPSNKVTEKGKDVELRCDPISGHTALYWYRQSLGQGLEFLIYFQGNSAPDKSGLPSDRFSAERTGGSVSTLTIQRTQQEDSAVYLCASSLRPGASPNEKLFFGSGTQLSVL.

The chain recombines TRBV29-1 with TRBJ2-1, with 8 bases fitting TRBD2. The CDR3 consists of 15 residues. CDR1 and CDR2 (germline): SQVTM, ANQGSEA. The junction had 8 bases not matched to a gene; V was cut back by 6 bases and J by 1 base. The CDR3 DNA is TGCAGCGTGTCTAGCGGGCTGATTTCCTACAATGAGCAGTTCTTC. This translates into CSVSSGLISYNEQFF.

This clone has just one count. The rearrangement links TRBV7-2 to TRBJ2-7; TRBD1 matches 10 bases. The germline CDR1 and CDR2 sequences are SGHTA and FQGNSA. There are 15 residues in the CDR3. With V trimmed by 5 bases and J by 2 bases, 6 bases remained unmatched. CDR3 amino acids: CASSPPGTGAYEQYF. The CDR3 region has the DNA TGTGCCAGCAGCCCCCCCGGGACAGGGGCCTACGAGCAGTACTTC.

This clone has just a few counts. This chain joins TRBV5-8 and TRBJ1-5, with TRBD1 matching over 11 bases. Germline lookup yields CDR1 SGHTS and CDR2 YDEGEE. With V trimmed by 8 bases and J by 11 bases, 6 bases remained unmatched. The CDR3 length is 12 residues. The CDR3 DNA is TGTGCCAGTCGGGACAGGGGGAGGGCCCAGCATTTT. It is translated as CASRDRGRAQHF.

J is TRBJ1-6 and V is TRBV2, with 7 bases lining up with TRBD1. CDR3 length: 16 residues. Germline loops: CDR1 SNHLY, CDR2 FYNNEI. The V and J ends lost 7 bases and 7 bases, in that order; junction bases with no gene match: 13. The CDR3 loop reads CASMSNTGAQNSPLHF. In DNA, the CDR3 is TGTGCCAGCATGAGTAACACAGGGGCCCAGAATTCACCCCTCCACTTT.

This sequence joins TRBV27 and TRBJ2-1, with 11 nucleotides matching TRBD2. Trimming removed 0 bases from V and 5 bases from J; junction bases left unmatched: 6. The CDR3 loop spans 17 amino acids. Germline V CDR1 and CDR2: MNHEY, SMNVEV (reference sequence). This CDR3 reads CASSLSTGTSGNNEQFF. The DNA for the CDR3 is TGTGCCAGCAGTTTATCTACCGGGACTAGCGGTAACAATGAGCAGTTCTTC.

The CDR3 here is CASSLSGGLYEQYF. The CDR3 DNA reads TGTGCCAGCAGTTTATCGGGCGGGTTGTACGAGCAGTACTTC. The genes are TRBV27 and TRBJ2-7; possibly TRBD2 for D (5 bases). Germline CDR1 reads MNHEY; CDR2 reads SMNVEV (reference sequence). Trimming took 0 bases from V and 4 from J, leaving 10 bases between them. The CDR3 is 14 residues long.

CDR3 DNA sequence: TGTGCCAGCAGGGTGACAGGGACCTACGAGCAGTACTTC. It yields the protein CASRVTGTYEQYF. This chain connects TRBV27 to TRBJ2-7; 7 nucleotides align to TRBD1. Trimming took 6 bases from V and 2 from J; bases not matched to a gene: 4. This CDR3 has 13 amino acids. Germline CDR1 is MNHEY and CDR2 is SMNVEV (reference sequence).

The CDR3 nucleotides read TGTGCCAGCAGCTTGGGCGTTATGAACACTGAAGCTTTCTTT. Translating it yields CASSLGVMNTEAFF. This chain joins TRBV5-4 and TRBJ1-1; D remains ambiguous. Germline V gives CDR1 SGHNT, CDR2 YYREEE (reference sequence). Trimming stripped 0 bases from V and 0 bases from J, with 6 bases between. The CDR3 has 14 residues.